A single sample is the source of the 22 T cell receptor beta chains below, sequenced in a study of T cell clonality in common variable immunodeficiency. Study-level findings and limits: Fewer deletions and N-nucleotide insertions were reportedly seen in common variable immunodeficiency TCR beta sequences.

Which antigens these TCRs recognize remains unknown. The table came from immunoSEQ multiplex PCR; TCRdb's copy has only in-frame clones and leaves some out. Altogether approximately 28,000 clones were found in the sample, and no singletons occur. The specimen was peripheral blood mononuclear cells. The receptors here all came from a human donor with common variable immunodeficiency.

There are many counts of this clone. CDR3: CASSLPTGATGELFF. The CDR3 bases that were read are TGCGCCAGCAGCTTGCCTACAGGGGCCACCGGGGAG. This rearrangement joins TRBV5-1 to TRBJ2-2; 7 positions match TRBD1. Read sequence stops 3 residues before the CDR3 end, and the germline J gene provides the missing end. The CDR3 contains 15 residues. Trimming at V came to 1 base and at J to 4 bases, leaving 4 bases not matched to a gene. CDR1 is SGHRS and CDR2 is YFSETQ in the germline V gene.

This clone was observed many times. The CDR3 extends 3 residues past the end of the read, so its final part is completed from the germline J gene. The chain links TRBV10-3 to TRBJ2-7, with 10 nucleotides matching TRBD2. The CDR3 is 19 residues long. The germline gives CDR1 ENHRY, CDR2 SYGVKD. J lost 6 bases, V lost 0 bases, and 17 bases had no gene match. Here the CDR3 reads CAISESGLRGLARESEQYF. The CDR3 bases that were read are TGTGCCATCAGTGAGTCTGGACTGAGGGGACTAGCGCGGGAGTCCGAG.

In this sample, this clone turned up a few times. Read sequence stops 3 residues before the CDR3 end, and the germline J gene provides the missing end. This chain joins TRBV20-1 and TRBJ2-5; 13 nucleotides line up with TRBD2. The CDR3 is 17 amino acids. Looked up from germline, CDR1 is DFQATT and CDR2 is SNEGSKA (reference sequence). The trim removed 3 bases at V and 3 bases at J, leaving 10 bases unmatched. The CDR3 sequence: CSARGSWTSGRKETQYF. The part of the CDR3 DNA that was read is TGCAGTGCTAGGGGCTCTTGGACTAGCGGGAGAAAAGAGACC.

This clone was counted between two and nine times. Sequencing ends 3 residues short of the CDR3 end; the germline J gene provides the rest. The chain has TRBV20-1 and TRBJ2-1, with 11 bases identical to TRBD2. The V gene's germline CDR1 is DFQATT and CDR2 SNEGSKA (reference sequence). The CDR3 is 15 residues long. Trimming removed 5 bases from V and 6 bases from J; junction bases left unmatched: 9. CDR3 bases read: TGCAGTGCTCCCTTAGCGGGAGGGTCGCGCAATGAG. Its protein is CSAPLAGGSRNE. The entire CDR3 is CSAPLAGGSRNEQFF.

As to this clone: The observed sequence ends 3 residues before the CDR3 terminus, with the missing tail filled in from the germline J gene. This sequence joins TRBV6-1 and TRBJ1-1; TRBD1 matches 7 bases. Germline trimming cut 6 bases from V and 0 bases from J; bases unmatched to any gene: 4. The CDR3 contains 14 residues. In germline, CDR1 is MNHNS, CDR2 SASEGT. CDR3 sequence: CASREQGMNTEAFF. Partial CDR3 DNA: TGTGCCAGCAGGGAACAGGGGATGAACACTGAA.

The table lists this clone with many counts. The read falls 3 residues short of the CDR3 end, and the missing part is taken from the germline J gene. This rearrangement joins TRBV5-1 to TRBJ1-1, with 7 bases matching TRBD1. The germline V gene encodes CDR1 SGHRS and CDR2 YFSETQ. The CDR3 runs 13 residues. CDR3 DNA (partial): TGCGCCAGCAGCTTGAGTCTGGGACAGCAA. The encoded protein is CASSLSLGQQ. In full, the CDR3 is CASSLSLGQQAFF.

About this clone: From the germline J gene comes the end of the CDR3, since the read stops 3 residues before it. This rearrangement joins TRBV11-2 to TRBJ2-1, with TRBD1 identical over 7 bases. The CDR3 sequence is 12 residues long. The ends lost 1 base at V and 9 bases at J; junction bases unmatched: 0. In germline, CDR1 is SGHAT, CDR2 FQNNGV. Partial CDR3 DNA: TGTGCCAGCAGCTTAGGGACAGGTGAG. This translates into CASSLGTGE. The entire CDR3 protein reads CASSLGTGEQFF.

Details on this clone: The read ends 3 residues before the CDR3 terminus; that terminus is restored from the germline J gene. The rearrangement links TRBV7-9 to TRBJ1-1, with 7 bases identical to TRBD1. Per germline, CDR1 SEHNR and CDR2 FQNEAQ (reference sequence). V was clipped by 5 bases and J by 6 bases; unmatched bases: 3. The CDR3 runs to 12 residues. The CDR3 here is CASSPQGAEAFF. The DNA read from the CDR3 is TGTGCCAGCAGCCCCCAGGGGGCTGAA.

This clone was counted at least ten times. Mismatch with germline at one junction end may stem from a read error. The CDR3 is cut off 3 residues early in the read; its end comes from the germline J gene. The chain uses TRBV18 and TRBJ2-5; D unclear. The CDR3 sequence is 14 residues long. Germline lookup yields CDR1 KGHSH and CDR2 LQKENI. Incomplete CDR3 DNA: TGTGTCAGCTCACCTTCAGGATTTCAAGAGACC. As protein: CVSSPSGFQET. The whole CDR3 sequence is CVSSPSGFQETQYF.

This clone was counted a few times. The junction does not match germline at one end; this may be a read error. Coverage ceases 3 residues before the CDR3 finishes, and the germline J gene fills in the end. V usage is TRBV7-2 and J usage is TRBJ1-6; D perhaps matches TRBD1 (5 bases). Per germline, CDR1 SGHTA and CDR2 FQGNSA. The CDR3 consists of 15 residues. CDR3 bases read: TGTGCCAGCAGCTTAGCGGGGGGGGATAAGTCACCC. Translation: CASSLAGGDKSP. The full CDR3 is CASSLAGGDKSPLHF.

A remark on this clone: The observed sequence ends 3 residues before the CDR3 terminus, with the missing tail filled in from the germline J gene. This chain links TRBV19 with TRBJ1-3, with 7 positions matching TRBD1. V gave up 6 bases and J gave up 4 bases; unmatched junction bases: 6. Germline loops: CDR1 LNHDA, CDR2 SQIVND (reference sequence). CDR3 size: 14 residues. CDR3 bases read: TGTGCCAGTAGAACGACAGGGTCCGGAAACACC. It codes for CASRTTGSGNT. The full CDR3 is CASRTTGSGNTIYF.

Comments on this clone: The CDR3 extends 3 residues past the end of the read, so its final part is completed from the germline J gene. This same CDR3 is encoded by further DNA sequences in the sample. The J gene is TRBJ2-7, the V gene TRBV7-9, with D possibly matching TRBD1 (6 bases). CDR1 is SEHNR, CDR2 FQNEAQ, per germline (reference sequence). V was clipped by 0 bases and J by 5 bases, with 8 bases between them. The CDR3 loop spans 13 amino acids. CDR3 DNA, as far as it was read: TGTGCCAGCAGCTTAGCGGGGGCGGACGAG. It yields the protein CASSLAGADE. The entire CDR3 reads CASSLAGADEQYF. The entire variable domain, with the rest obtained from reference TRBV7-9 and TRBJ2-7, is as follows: DTGVSQNPRHKITKRGQNVTFRCDPISEHNRLYWYRQTLGQGPEFLTYFQNEAQLEKSRLLSDRFSAERPKGSFSTLEIQRTEQGDSAMYLCASSLAGADEQYFGPGTRLTVT.

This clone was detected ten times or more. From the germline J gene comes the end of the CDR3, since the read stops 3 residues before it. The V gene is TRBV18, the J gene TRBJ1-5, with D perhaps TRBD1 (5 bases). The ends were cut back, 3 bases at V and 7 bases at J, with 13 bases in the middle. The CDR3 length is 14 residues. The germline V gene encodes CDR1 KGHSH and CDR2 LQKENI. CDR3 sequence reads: CASSPSTVSQPQHF. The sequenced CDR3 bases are TGTGCCAGCTCACCCTCGACAGTATCGCAGCCC.

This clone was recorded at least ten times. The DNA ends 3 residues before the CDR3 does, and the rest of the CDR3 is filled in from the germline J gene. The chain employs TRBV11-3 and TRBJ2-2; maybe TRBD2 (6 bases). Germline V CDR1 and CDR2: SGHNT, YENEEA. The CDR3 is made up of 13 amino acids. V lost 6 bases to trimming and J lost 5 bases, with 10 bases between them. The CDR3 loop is CASSSGVTGELFF. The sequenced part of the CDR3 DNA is TGTGCCAGCAGTTCGGGGGTAACCGGGGAG. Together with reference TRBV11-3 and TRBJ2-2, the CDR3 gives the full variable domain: EAGVVQSPRYKIIEKKQPVAFWCNPISGHNTLYWYLQNLGQGPELLIRYENEEAVDDSQLPKDRFSAERLKGVDSTLKIQPAELGDSAVYLCASSSGVTGELFFGEGSRLTVL.

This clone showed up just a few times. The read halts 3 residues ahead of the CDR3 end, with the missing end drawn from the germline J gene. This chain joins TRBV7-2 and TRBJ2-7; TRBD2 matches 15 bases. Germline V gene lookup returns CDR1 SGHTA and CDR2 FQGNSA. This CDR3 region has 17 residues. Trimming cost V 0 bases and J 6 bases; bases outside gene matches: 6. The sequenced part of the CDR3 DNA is TGTGCCAGCAGCTTAGCCCGGACTAGCGGGAGGGGTGGCGAG. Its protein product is CASSLARTSGRGGE. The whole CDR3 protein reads CASSLARTSGRGGEQYF.

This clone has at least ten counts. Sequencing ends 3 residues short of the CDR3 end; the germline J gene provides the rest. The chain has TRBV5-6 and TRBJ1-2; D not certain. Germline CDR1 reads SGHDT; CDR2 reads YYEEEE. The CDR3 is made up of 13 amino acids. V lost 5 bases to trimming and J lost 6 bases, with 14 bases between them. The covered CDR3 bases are TGTGCCAGCAGTTTGACCTCGACTAATGGC. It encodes CASSLTSTNG. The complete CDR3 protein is CASSLTSTNGYTF.

CDR3 DNA (partial): TGTGCCAGCAGCTCGGACAGGGCAAGCAATCAGCCC. Protein: CASSSDRASNQP. The entire CDR3 sequence reads CASSSDRASNQPQHF. The rearrangement links TRBV6-2 or TRBV6-3 to TRBJ1-5, with 8 bases identical to TRBD1. The read gets to within 3 residues of the CDR3 end, and the germline J gene fills in the rest. Germline trimming cut 6 bases from V and 1 base from J; bases unmatched to any gene: 5. The germline gives CDR1 MNHEY, CDR2 SVGEGT. This CDR3 has 15 residues.

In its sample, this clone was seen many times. The covered CDR3 bases are TGTGCCATCAGTGAGTCATGGCTCCCAGAGACC. It translates to CAISESWLPET. The full CDR3 reads CAISESWLPETQYF. V usage is TRBV10-3 and J usage is TRBJ2-5; D is uncertain. The CDR3 end falls 3 residues outside the read, so it is completed with the germline J gene. V was clipped by 0 bases and J by 4 bases, with 9 bases between them. The CDR3 runs to 14 residues. Germline CDR1 and CDR2: ENHRY and SYGVKD.

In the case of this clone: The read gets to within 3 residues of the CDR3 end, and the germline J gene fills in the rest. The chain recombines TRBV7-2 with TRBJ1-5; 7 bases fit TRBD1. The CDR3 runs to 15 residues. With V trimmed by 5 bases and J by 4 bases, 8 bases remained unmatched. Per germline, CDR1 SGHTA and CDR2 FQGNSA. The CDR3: CASSPTGTANQPQHF. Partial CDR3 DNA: TGTGCCAGCAGCCCCACCGGGACAGCAAATCAGCCC.

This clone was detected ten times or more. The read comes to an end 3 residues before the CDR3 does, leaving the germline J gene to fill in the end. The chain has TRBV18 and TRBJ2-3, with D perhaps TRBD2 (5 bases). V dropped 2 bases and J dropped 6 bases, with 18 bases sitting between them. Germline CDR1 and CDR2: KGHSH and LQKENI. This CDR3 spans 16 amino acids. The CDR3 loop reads CASSPTSAGLGDTQYF. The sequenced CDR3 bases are TGTGCCAGCTCACCAACTAGTGCTGGGTTAGGTGATACG.

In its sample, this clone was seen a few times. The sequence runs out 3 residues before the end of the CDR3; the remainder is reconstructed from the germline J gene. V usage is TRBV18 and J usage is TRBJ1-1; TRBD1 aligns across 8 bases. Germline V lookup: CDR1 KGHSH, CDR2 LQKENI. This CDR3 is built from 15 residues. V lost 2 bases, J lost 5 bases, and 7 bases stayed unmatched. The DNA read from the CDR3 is TGTGCCAGCTCACCAGCTACAGGGGGTCGGACTGAA. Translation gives CASSPATGGRTE. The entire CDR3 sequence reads CASSPATGGRTEAFF.

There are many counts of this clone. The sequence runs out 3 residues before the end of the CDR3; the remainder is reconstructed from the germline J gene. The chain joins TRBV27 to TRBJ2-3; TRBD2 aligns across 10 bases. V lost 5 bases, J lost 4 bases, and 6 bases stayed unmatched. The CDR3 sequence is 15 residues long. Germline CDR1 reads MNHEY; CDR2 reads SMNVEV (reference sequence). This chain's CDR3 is CASSPLAGAPDTQYF. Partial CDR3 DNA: TGTGCCAGCAGTCCCCTAGCGGGAGCTCCAGATACG.